This TCR beta chain was sequenced for a study of T cell repertoires in cytomegalovirus infection. About the study: Indications of both CMV infection and matching HLA type were provided by public TCR beta signatures.

Findings of the study overall: HLA-C-restricted CMV-specific TCR beta clonotypes were dominant in the ex vivo response. The cumulative frequency of public TCR beta families identified carriers of CMV plus the relevant HLA.

TCRdb reprocessed the reads with MiXCR, giving one entry per CDR3 protein. The top ten clones hold 1.5% to 2% of a sample with roughly 230,000 distinct CDR3 sequences, around an eighth of them seen once. On this clonotype itself: What it recognizes is unknown.

The V and J ends lost 5 bases and 3 bases, in that order; junction bases with no gene match: 2. The CDR3 consists of 13 residues. CDR1 and CDR2 (germline): MNHEY, SVGEGT. This TCR derives from a human donor in good health (CMV status not recorded). Some clones in this sample may be carry-over from other donors' samples. This chain links TRBV6-2 or TRBV6-3 with TRBJ2-3; 7 positions agree with TRBD1. Material: PBMCs. The chain's CDR3 is CASSGTVTDTQYF. Here the CDR3 DNA reads TGTGCCAGCAGTGGGACAGTTACAGATACGCAGTATTTT.